Below, one T cell receptor beta chain is given with its context. The source of the sample is a study of cytotoxic CD8 clonotypes in ibrutinib-treated CLL. The length of the CDR3 is 15 residues. The ends lost 7 bases at V and 7 bases at J; junction bases unmatched: 11. Germline loops: CDR1 MNHEY, CDR2 SMNVEV (reference sequence). The method was immunoSEQ multiplex PCR; TCRdb's version includes in-frame clones alone and lacks a portion of them. The sample has 250,000 to 350,000 clones, approximately 76% seen once. This receptor was taken from a human donor with chronic lymphocytic leukemia. This material consisted of PBMCs, taken at disease progression, from a patient treated with ibrutinib. V and J are TRBV27 and TRBJ1-2, with 11 bases fitting TRBD1. As DNA, the CDR3 is TGTGCCAGCACTCGTTACCGGGACAGGGGGTTTGGCTACACCTTC. Its protein is CASTRYRDRGFGYTF.